This entry lists 9 T cell receptor beta chains sequenced from one sample in a study of T cell repertoires in cytomegalovirus infection. These TCRs' antigens remain unknown. Via MiXCR, TCRdb re-called the reads, giving one row per CDR3 protein. This table holds about 920,000 distinct CDR3 sequences, roughly 30% found once. This specimen was cultured CD8+ T cells from PBMCs, taken from culture after CMV antigen stimulation. Every receptor here comes from a human donor in good health (CMV status not recorded). Some clones in this sample may be carry-over from other donors' samples.

The rearrangement links TRBV6-1 to TRBJ1-4; D unresolved. This CDR3 comprises 15 residues. Trimming removed 6 bases from V and 2 bases from J, with 13 bases in between. The germline V gene has CDR1 MNHNS and CDR2 SASEGT. The CDR3 protein is CASRPRSATNEKLFF. CDR3 sequence (DNA): TGTGCCAGCAGACCCCGTTCTGCTACTAATGAAAAACTGTTTTTT.

This clonotype appeared once. CDR3 in DNA: TGTGCCATCAGAGGGAATTCAGAGACCCAGTACTTC. Amino acid sequence: CAIRGNSETQYF. This chain connects TRBV10-3 to TRBJ2-5; no reliable D call. Trimming removed 6 bases at V and 4 bases at J, with 9 bases between. Germline V gene lookup returns CDR1 ENHRY and CDR2 SYGVKD. The CDR3 is 12 residues long.

In its sample, this clonotype was seen a few times. This chain joins TRBV2 and TRBJ1-1, with a weak D call TRBD1 (6 bases). Germline values: CDR1 SNHLY, CDR2 FYNNEI. The V and J ends lost 5 bases and 14 bases respectively, with 9 bases between them. CDR3 length equals 9 residues. Here the CDR3 DNA reads TGTGCCAGCAGTACTCAGGGGTTCTTT. Translation: CASSTQGFF.

Only one count was recorded for this clonotype. V is TRBV13 and J is TRBJ1-2, with 7 bases lining up with TRBD1. V was pared by 8 bases and J by 5 bases, with 8 bases of the junction left unmatched. Germline values: CDR1 PRHDT, CDR2 FYEKMQ (reference sequence). This CDR3 has 13 residues. Written as DNA, the CDR3 is TGTGCCAGCGGCTCAGGCAGGGGGTATGGCTACACCTTC. Protein: CASGSGRGYGYTF. Variable domain in full (rest from reference TRBV13 and TRBJ1-2): AAGVIQSPRHLIKEKRETATLKCYPIPRHDTVYWYQQGPGQDPQFLISFYEKMQSDKGSIPDRFSAQQFSDYHSELNMSSLELGDSALYFCASGSGRGYGYTFGSGTRLTVV.

This rearrangement joins TRBV7-6 to TRBJ2-5; D unresolved. Germline CDR1 SGHVS, CDR2 FNYEAQ. The CDR3 totals 16 residues. V lost 2 bases and J 2 bases, leaving 15 bases between the germline ends. The CDR3 loop is CASSLSQRRLQETQYF. The CDR3 DNA follows: TGTGCCAGCAGCTTAAGCCAGCGCCGATTACAAGAGACCCAGTACTTC.

There are many counts of this clonotype. The chain combines TRBV7-2 with TRBJ1-1, with D possibly being TRBD1 (5 bases). The germline gives CDR1 SGHTA, CDR2 FQGNSA. V lost 6 bases and J 5 bases, leaving 13 bases between the germline ends. The CDR3 extends over 13 amino acids. In nucleotides, the CDR3 is TGTGCCAGCAGTCTGCAGGGATTTACTGAAGCTTTCTTT. Its translation: CASSLQGFTEAFF.

V is TRBV5-1 and J is TRBJ1-5; D call uncertain. Trimming took off 0 bases at V and 3 bases at J, with 7 bases between the two ends. Germline loops: CDR1 SGHRS, CDR2 YFSETQ. The CDR3 loop spans 14 amino acids. CDR3 sequence: CASSLGDFNQPQHF. The DNA of the CDR3 is TGCGCCAGCAGCTTGGGGGATTTCAATCAGCCCCAGCATTTT.

This chain joins TRBV7-9 and TRBJ2-3, with TRBD2 identical over 7 bases. V was pared by 5 bases and J by 1 base, with 6 bases of the junction left unmatched. This CDR3 contains 15 residues. Germline assignment: CDR1 SEHNR and CDR2 FQNEAQ (reference sequence). CDR3 region: CASSTSSGRTDTQYF. The CDR3 DNA sequence: TGTGCCAGCAGCACCTCTAGCGGCCGCACAGATACGCAGTATTTT.

V usage is TRBV7-9 and J usage is TRBJ1-4, with unresolved D. Germline V gene sequence: CDR1 SEHNR, CDR2 FQNEAQ (reference sequence). This CDR3 has 16 residues. Trimming removed 6 bases at V and 6 bases at J, with 20 bases between. The CDR3 loop is CASRHSPGFKDEKLFF. The CDR3 DNA reads TGTGCCAGCAGACACTCTCCAGGATTCAAGGATGAAAAACTGTTTTTT.